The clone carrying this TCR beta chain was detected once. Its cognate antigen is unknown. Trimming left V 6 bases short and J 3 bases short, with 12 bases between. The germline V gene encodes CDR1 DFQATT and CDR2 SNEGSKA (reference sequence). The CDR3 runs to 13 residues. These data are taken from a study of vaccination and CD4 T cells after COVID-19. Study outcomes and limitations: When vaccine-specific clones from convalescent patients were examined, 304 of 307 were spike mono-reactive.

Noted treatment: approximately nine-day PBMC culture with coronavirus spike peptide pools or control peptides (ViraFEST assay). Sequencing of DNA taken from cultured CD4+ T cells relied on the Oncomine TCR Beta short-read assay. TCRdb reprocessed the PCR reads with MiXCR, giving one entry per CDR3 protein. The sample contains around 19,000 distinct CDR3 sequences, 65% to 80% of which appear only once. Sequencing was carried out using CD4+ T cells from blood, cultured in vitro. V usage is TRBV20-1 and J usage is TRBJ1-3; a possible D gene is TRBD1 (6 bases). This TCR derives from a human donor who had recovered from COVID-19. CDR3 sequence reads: CSALQGRGNTIYF. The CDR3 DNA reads TGCAGTGCCCTACAGGGACGTGGAAACACCATATATTTT.